This TCR beta chain comes out of a study of T-cell memory formation after mild COVID-19. As for this clonotype: What it recognizes is unknown.

Overall study findings and caveats: Clones contracting across day 15 to 85 had a balanced CD4/CD8 profile; later expanding clones leaned CD4+. Pre-infection memory contained some responding clones, which suggested that cross-reactive memory had joined. Mainly CM and EM harbored the contracting CD4+ clones; mainly EMRA harbored the CD8+ ones.

Sample barcodes and UMIs were carried by the TCR alpha and TCR beta cDNA libraries that 5'RACE generated with constant-segment primers. TCRdb itself ran the 5' RACE reads through MiXCR, one entry per CDR3 protein. The sample records hundreds of thousands of distinct CDR3 sequences, roughly 25% being singletons. The trim removed 0 bases at V and 1 base at J, leaving 4 bases unmatched. This CDR3 is built from 15 residues. Germline V gene sequence: CDR1 DFQATT, CDR2 SNEGSKA (reference sequence). The J gene is TRBJ2-5, the V gene TRBV20-1, with 8 bases lining up with TRBD1. Sequenced input: PBMCs or a T cell subset sorted from them (not recorded which). This sequence originates from an adult woman who had mild COVID-19 (a few samples of this study predate the infection). Cell type and time point are not known. Here the CDR3 DNA reads TGCAGTGCTAGAGACGGACAGGGTCTCCAAGAGACCCAGTACTTC. This codes for CSARDGQGLQETQYF.